In its sample, the clone carrying this T cell receptor beta chain was seen a few times. Its antigen remains unknown. This specimen belongs to a study of cytomegalovirus exposure and HLA in healthy donors. Broader study findings: A later analysis reportedly identified an Asian-associated ancestry cluster as carrying fewer N-insertions than the roughly 700-donor mean. Indistinguishable V segments such as TRBV6-2 and TRBV6-3 were excluded.

Primers: 60 Vbeta forward and 13 Jbeta reverse. Original processing methods: There were about 80 million unique TCR beta chains by a later count, and about 12 million of them were shared. Assay: immunoSEQ multiplex PCR; the TCRdb copy retains only in-frame clones and omits some. V, J and clone size were drawn from that table, and D and trimming were deduced from the DNA. The sample shows 90,000 to 130,000 clones, about 80% of them seen only once. The donors, nominally healthy at sampling, likely had unrecorded immune exposures. The V end lost 2 bases, the J end lost 3 bases, and 17 bases lay between the germline ends. The CDR3 is 16 residues long. Germline-derived CDR1 and CDR2 are SGHRS and YFSETQ.

The sequenced material came from PBMCs. The chain joins TRBV5-1 to TRBJ1-1; tentatively, D is TRBD1 (6 bases). The clonotype originates from a woman aged 60-70 years in good health and CMV-seropositive. CDR3 nucleotides: TGCGCCAGCAGCTTATTAGGCGGACAGTCGGACACTGAAGCTTTCTTT. It translates to CASSLLGGQSDTEAFF.